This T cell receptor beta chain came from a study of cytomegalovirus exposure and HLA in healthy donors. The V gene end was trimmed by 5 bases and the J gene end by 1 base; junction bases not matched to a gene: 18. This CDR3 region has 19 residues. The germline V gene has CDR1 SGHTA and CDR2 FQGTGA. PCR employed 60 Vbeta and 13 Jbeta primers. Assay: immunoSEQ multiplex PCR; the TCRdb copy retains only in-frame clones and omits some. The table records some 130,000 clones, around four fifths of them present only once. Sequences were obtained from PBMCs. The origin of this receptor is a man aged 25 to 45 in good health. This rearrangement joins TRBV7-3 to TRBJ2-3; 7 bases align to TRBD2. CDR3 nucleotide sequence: TGTGCCAGCAGCAAAACAATACTAGATGGGGAGGGATGCACAGATACGCAGTATTTT. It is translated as CASSKTILDGEGCTDTQYF.